This T cell receptor (beta chain) was recorded in a study of blood T cell repertoires in COVID-19. Study details: Nucleic acid was either cDNA or gDNA, and it came from T cells, B-cell-depleted T cells, or PBMCs.

In the original processing: Estimated nucleated cell counts came from reference gene primer amplification. The protocol was immunoSEQ multiplex PCR, while the TCRdb copy is restricted to in-frame clones and leaves out a portion. That table furnishes V, J and clone size, whereas the DNA furnished D and trimming. Counted here are some 250,000 clones, roughly 91% occurring once; the ten biggest clones make up 2.3%. The J segment lost 4 bases and the V segment lost 3 bases, leaving 6 bases of the junction unmatched. CDR3 size: 15 residues. Germline-derived CDR1 and CDR2 are SGHTA and FQGNSA. The clonotype was recovered from a woman between 40 and 55 years old with acute COVID-19. The chain employs TRBV7-2 and TRBJ2-5, with 9 bases identical to TRBD2. Material: PBMCs or T cells enriched from blood (not recorded which). The CDR3: CASSFGGAGGETQYF. In nucleotides, the CDR3 is TGTGCCAGCAGCTTTGGGGGAGCGGGGGGAGAGACCCAGTACTTC.